Included here is one T cell receptor beta chain sequence, with context. Its cognate antigen is unknown. This may come from a read error, since a much larger clone is one base off. This sample is drawn from a study of shared clonotypes between healthy human individuals. Germline CDR1 is SGHVS and CDR2 is FQNEAQ. The CDR3 sequence is 11 residues long. Deletions cut 1 base from V and 5 bases from J, with 3 bases between. Data came from immunoSEQ multiplex PCR; TCRdb stores just in-frame clones and leaves some out. The sample contains around 83,000 clones, about 61% of which appear only once. Whole-study results and caveats: Relative to clonotypes present in all four donors, those not shared had lower generation probabilities. Represented diversity, genetic and exposure-history alike, was limited by few donors.

The chain couples TRBV7-8 to TRBJ2-7; no definite D call. The sequencing input was memory CD8+ T cells sorted from blood. Regarding subset: CD45RO+ cells pooled with CCR7-negative TemRA cells. This receptor was identified in a man between 25 and 39 years old in good health. The CDR3 region is CASSLVDEQYF. The CDR3 DNA is TGTGCCAGCAGCTTAGTAGACGAGCAGTACTTC.